Sequencing of this TCR beta chain was carried out in a study of glioma-infiltrating T cells. Study outcomes and limitations: Only very few CDR3 sequences appeared in both tissue and blood. Above-expected tissue-blood divergence occurred in all gliomas, most in low-grade ones.

This clonotype was detected a few times. Its antigen remains unknown. Germline trimming cut 6 bases from V and 7 bases from J; bases unmatched to any gene: 7. This CDR3 contains 13 residues. The iRepertoire nested amplicon-rescue multiplex PCR amplified TCR alpha and beta CDR3s from RNA. One-step reverse transcription and amplification started from around 100-400 ng of tissue mRNA or PBMC total RNA. Via MiXCR, TCRdb re-called the multiplex PCR reads, giving one row per CDR3 protein. The table records around 150,000 distinct CDR3 sequences, 30% to 40% of them present only once. The source is a human donor with low-grade glioma or glioblastoma, undergoing nonglioma brain surgery, or in good health (not recorded which). Sequenced sample: glioma tissue, nonneoplastic brain tissue, or PBMCs (not recorded which). The chain links TRBV12-3 or TRBV12-4 to TRBJ2-7, with 9 bases matching TRBD1. This chain's CDR3 is CASRRDRVGEQYF. DNA for the CDR3: TGTGCCAGCAGGAGGGACAGGGTAGGAGAGCAGTACTTC.